The 24 T cell receptor beta chains presented below share a single source sample, sequenced in a study of shared clonotypes between healthy human individuals. CD45RO-negative, CCR7-positively selected cells formed the naive CD8 fraction, excluding terminally differentiated effector memory CD45RA+ cells. TCRdb's table, derived via immunoSEQ multiplex PCR, lists solely in-frame clones and lacks some. The sample carries over 800,000 clones, around 92% recorded once. The source material was naive CD8+ T cells sorted from blood. These receptors were collected from a man aged 25-40 years in good health.

The gene calls are TRBV27 and TRBJ1-1; the D gene is possibly TRBD1 (6 bases). Deletions cut 7 bases from V and 1 base from J, with 13 bases between. CDR3 size: 14 residues. Germline V CDR1 and CDR2: MNHEY, SMNVEV (reference sequence). CDR3 protein: CASNRGGWNTEAFF. The CDR3 coding sequence is TGTGCCAGCAATCGAGGGGGTTGGAACACTGAAGCTTTCTTT.

The chain joins TRBV7-9 to TRBJ2-7; D gene uncertain. With 1 base removed from V and 13 bases from J, the gap between germline ends came to 11 bases. This CDR3 region has 11 residues. Germline CDR1 is SEHNR and CDR2 is FQNEAQ (reference sequence). The CDR3 DNA reads as TGTGCCAGCAGCTTAGGTCCAGAAATCTACTTC. Its translation: CASSLGPEIYF.

The chain uses TRBV25-1 and TRBJ2-1; D not certain. Germline V CDR1 and CDR2: MGHDK, SYGVNS. This CDR3 comprises 10 residues. Trimming removed 3 bases at V and 15 bases at J, with 9 bases between. The CDR3 nucleotides read TGTGCCAGCAGTGATAGGGAATGGTTCTTC. Its translation: CASSDREWFF.

This chain connects TRBV27 to TRBJ2-7; TRBD2 matches 7 bases. The length of the CDR3 is 15 residues. Germline CDR1 and CDR2: MNHEY and SMNVEV (reference sequence). With V trimmed by 3 bases and J by 3 bases, 8 bases remained unmatched. The CDR3 DNA reads as TGTGCCAGCAGTTTTAAGCGGTGGGGGGGCTACGAGCAGTACTTC. Encoded protein: CASSFKRWGGYEQYF.

This rearrangement joins TRBV19 to TRBJ1-1; a weak D match, TRBD1 (6 bases). This CDR3 has 12 amino acids. Germline CDR1 and CDR2: LNHDA and SQIVND (reference sequence). Trimming shortened V by 4 bases and J by 7 bases, and 10 bases separated the two germline ends. CDR3 nucleotides: TGTGCCAGTAGTACCACAGGGATTGAAGCTTTCTTT. Translation: CASSTTGIEAFF. The entire variable domain, with the rest obtained from reference TRBV19 and TRBJ1-1, is as follows: DGGITQSPKYLFRKEGQNVTLSCEQNLNHDAMYWYRQDPGQGLRLIYYSQIVNDFQKGDIAEGYSVSREKKESFPLTVTSAQKNPTAFYLCASSTTGIEAFFGQGTRLTVV.

The V call is TRBV10-2, the J call TRBJ2-7; D remains ambiguous. The V end lost 11 bases, the J end lost 1 base, and 12 bases lay between the germline ends. Germline CDR1 is WSHSY and CDR2 is SAAADI. This CDR3 has 12 residues. The CDR3 reads CAVMGLSYEQYF. The DNA for the CDR3 is TGCGCCGTCATGGGCTTGTCCTACGAGCAGTACTTC.

This chain uses TRBV11-2 with TRBJ2-7, with D possibly TRBD2 on 6 matching bases. This CDR3 contains 15 residues. Germline V gene lookup returns CDR1 SGHAT and CDR2 FQNNGV. Trimming took 0 bases from V and 0 from J, leaving 9 bases between them. CDR3 in DNA: TGTGCCAGCAGCTTAGAGGCTAGCGACTCCTACGAGCAGTACTTC. Protein product: CASSLEASDSYEQYF. Drawing the rest from reference TRBV11-2 and TRBJ2-7, the complete variable domain is EAGVAQSPRYKIIEKRQSVAFWCNPISGHATLYWYQQILGQGPKLLIQFQNNGVVDDSQLPKDRFSAERLKGVDSTLKIQPAKLEDSAVYLCASSLEASDSYEQYFGPGTRLTVT.

The V and J genes are TRBV4-1 and TRBJ2-1; possible D gene TRBD2, 6 bases. This CDR3 spans 18 amino acids. V was pared by 3 bases and J by 10 bases, with 28 bases between. In germline, CDR1 is MGHRA, CDR2 YSYEKL. CDR3 region: CASSQSEEQRDSIGEQFF. The CDR3 DNA sequence: TGCGCCAGCAGCCAGAGCGAAGAACAACGGGACTCCATAGGAGAGCAGTTCTTC.

The V and J genes are TRBV7-2 and TRBJ2-7; TRBD1 agrees at 8 bases. The CDR3 sequence is 12 residues long. With 5 bases clipped from V and 5 bases from J, the junction kept 2 bases outside the gene matches. CDR1 and CDR2 (germline): SGHTA, FQGNSA. CDR3 in amino acids: CASSQGANEQYF. CDR3 bases: TGTGCCAGCAGCCAGGGGGCTAACGAGCAGTACTTC. Looking up the rest from reference TRBV7-2 and TRBJ2-7 gives the full variable domain: GAGVSQSPSNKVTEKGKDVELRCDPISGHTALYWYRQSLGQGLEFLIYFQGNSAPDKSGLPSDRFSAERTGGSVSTLTIQRTQQEDSAVYLCASSQGANEQYFGPGTRLTVT.

The genes are TRBV27 and TRBJ2-1; 8 nucleotides align to TRBD2. V shed 7 bases, J shed 4 bases, and the junction held 9 bases outside the gene matches. CDR3 length: 15 amino acids. Germline values: CDR1 MNHEY, CDR2 SMNVEV (reference sequence). In DNA, the CDR3 is TGTGCCAGCAAACCGGGAGGGCCGGGGTACAATGAGCAGTTCTTC. As protein: CASKPGGPGYNEQFF.

The chain combines TRBV11-2 with TRBJ2-1; 7 bases align to TRBD2. V lost 0 bases, J lost 6 bases, and 8 bases stayed unmatched. Germline V gene sequence: CDR1 SGHAT, CDR2 FQNNGV. The CDR3 covers 16 residues. The CDR3 DNA follows: TGTGCCAGCAGCTTAGACTGGACTAGGTCTTCCAATGAGCAGTTCTTC. Its protein product is CASSLDWTRSSNEQFF.

This sequence joins TRBV4-1 and TRBJ2-3, with D tentatively TRBD2 (6 bases). Germline CDR1 and CDR2: MGHRA and YSYEKL. Trimming shortened V by 0 bases and J by 4 bases, and 14 bases separated the two germline ends. The CDR3 totals 16 residues. The CDR3 spells CASSQEPRRGADTQYF. CDR3 DNA: TGCGCCAGCAGCCAAGAACCTAGGAGGGGCGCAGATACGCAGTATTTT.

Comments on this clone: The same CDR3 is also encoded by other DNA sequences in this sample. This chain uses TRBV6-5 with TRBJ2-2, with unresolved D. This CDR3 comprises 12 residues. Looked up from germline, CDR1 is MNHEY and CDR2 is SVGAGI. V was pared by 5 bases and J by 6 bases, with 7 bases between. DNA for the CDR3: TGTGCCAGCAGTCCCGACCCCGGGGAGCTGTTTTTT. Encoded protein: CASSPDPGELFF.

This rearrangement joins TRBV7-9 to TRBJ2-1, with 10 bases identical to TRBD1. V dropped 1 base and J dropped 8; count of bases not matched to a gene: 2. CDR3 length: 14 amino acids. Looked up from germline, CDR1 is SEHNR and CDR2 is FQNEAQ (reference sequence). CDR3 sequence: CASSLGGTGDEQFF. The DNA of the CDR3 is TGTGCCAGCAGCTTAGGGGGGACAGGGGATGAGCAGTTCTTC.

This chain connects TRBV5-1 to TRBJ2-2, with 9 positions matching TRBD2. The CDR3 has 16 residues. CDR1 and CDR2 (germline): SGHRS, YFSETQ. V lost 5 bases and J lost 2; bases outside the gene matches: 7. CDR3 protein: CASRMTSGYNTGELFF. In nucleotides, the CDR3 is TGCGCCAGCAGGATGACTAGCGGATATAACACCGGGGAGCTGTTTTTT.

Points on this clone: The sample has other DNA sequences that encode this CDR3 too. V gene TRBV4-1 combines with J gene TRBJ2-5; D ambiguous. CDR3 length: 14 amino acids. Looked up from germline, CDR1 is MGHRA and CDR2 is YSYEKL. Trimming removed 1 base from V and 5 bases from J, with 11 bases in between. CDR3 bases: TGCGCCAGCAGCCAAGTACAAGGGCGTGAGACCCAGTACTTC. The encoded protein is CASSQVQGRETQYF.

V usage is TRBV18 and J usage is TRBJ2-1, with D unresolved. V was trimmed by 4 bases and J by 0 bases, leaving 10 bases between them. The germline CDR1 and CDR2 sequences are KGHSH and LQKENI. CDR3 length equals 15 residues. The CDR3 protein is CASSLEGNSYNEQFF. The CDR3 bases are TGTGCCAGCTCACTGGAAGGGAACTCCTACAATGAGCAGTTCTTC.

V and J are TRBV10-3 and TRBJ2-1; 8 bases fit TRBD2. CDR3 length: 17 residues. Germline lookup yields CDR1 ENHRY and CDR2 SYGVKD. The V segment lost 6 bases and the J segment 0 bases; nucleotides outside the gene matches: 10. The CDR3 DNA is TGTGCCATCAGCCCACTAGCGGATAACAGCTCCTACAATGAGCAGTTCTTC. It translates to CAISPLADNSSYNEQFF.

This CDR3 is CASSQAGPEGLVNYGYTF. The CDR3 coding sequence is TGCGCCAGCAGCCAAGCGGGTCCCGAGGGGTTGGTGAACTATGGCTACACCTTC. V is TRBV4-1 and J is TRBJ1-2, with D possibly matching TRBD1 (5 bases). The CDR3 spans 18 residues. CDR1 is MGHRA, CDR2 YSYEKL, per germline. V lost 1 base and J 2 bases, leaving 20 bases between the germline ends.

This chain uses TRBV5-1 with TRBJ2-3; no definite D call. There are 13 residues in the CDR3. V shed 1 base and J shed 1 base, with 4 bases lying between them. Per germline, CDR1 SGHRS and CDR2 YFSETQ. The CDR3, as DNA: TGCGCCAGCAGCTTGAGGGGCACAGATACGCAGTATTTT. It codes for CASSLRGTDTQYF.

This rearrangement joins TRBV6-1 to TRBJ2-7; 8 nucleotides agree with TRBD2. CDR3 length: 15 residues. V was clipped by 0 bases and J by 7 bases; unmatched bases: 8. CDR1 and CDR2 from the germline V gene are MNHNS and SASEGT. CDR3 region: CASSEAEREYSEQYF. Written as DNA, the CDR3 is TGTGCCAGCAGTGAAGCCGAGCGGGAGTATTCGGAGCAGTACTTC.

The chain combines TRBV18 with TRBJ2-5; tentative D call: TRBD2 (5 bases). CDR3 size: 15 residues. CDR1 and CDR2 from the germline V gene are KGHSH and LQKENI. Trimming pared 3 bases from V and 2 bases from J, leaving 13 bases between. The CDR3 DNA reads TGTGCCAGCTCACCCGTGGACTCTCGGCAAGAGACCCAGTACTTC. Its translation is CASSPVDSRQETQYF.

The chain recombines TRBV7-7 with TRBJ2-7, with D unclear. CDR3 size: 14 residues. V lost 5 bases to trimming and J lost 3 bases, with 14 bases between them. Germline V gene data show CDR1 as SSHAT and CDR2 as FNYEAQ (reference sequence). CDR3 nucleotide sequence: TGTGCCAGCAGCCCCGAGTTGGGTAGCTACGAGCAGTACTTC. Translating gives CASSPELGSYEQYF.

The V gene is TRBV5-4, the J gene TRBJ2-1, with TRBD2 matching over 10 bases. The CDR3 consists of 14 residues. CDR1 and CDR2 (germline): SGHNT, YYREEE (reference sequence). The junction had 3 bases not matched to a gene; V was cut back by 4 bases and J by 5 bases. The CDR3 is CASSRTSGDNEQFF. Written as DNA, the CDR3 is TGTGCCAGCAGCCGGACTAGCGGAGACAATGAGCAGTTCTTC.